Given below is one T cell receptor beta chain in context. Its target is unknown. With V trimmed by 2 bases and J by 6 bases, 4 bases remained unmatched. CDR3 length: 15 amino acids. The germline V gene has CDR1 MNHNY and CDR2 SVGAGI (reference sequence). Sorted T cells were CFSE-labeled and cultured more than 4 days with allogeneic regulatory or mature dendritic cells at 1:10. This sample was included in a study of regulatory dendritic cells for organ transplantation. Assay: immunoSEQ multiplex PCR; the TCRdb copy retains only in-frame clones and omits some. The sample lists 9,500 to 15,000 clones; roughly 64% were seen once.

Material: naive CD8+ T cells from blood cultured with dendritic cells. The subset denotes: CD45RA+ naive T cells. This sequence was found in a human donor in good health. V gene TRBV6-6 combines with J gene TRBJ1-4; 9 bases line up with TRBD1. The CDR3 here is CASSYEGTGYEKLFF. The CDR3 bases are TGTGCCAGCAGTTACGAGGGGACAGGGTATGAAAAACTGTTTTTT.